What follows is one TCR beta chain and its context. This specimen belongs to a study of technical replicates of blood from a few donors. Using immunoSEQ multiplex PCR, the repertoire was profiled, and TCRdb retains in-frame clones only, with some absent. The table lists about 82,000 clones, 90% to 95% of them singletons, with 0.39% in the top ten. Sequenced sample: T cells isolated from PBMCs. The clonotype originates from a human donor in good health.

Written as DNA, the CDR3 is TGTGCCAGCTCACTGTGGGACAGGATTACGTCGCAGACCCAGTACTTC. It specifies CASSLWDRITSQTQYF. V is TRBV18 and J is TRBJ2-5; 8 bases are shared with TRBD1. The junction had 13 bases not matched to a gene; V was cut back by 4 bases and J by 6 bases. The germline V gene has CDR1 KGHSH and CDR2 LQKENI. This CDR3 has 16 residues.